The entry below describes one T cell receptor beta chain. As yet, its antigen is unknown. The entry originates in a study of T-cell memory formation after mild COVID-19. CDR3 length: 13 amino acids. V trimming: 8 bases; J trimming: 6 bases; junction bases outside the gene matches: 7. Looked up from germline, CDR1 is ENHRY and CDR2 is SYGVKD. 5'RACE primed from the constant segment yielded TCR alpha and TCR beta cDNA libraries bearing sample barcodes and UMIs. TCRdb processed the 5' RACE reads anew with MiXCR; each CDR3 protein has one entry. The sample lists 550,000 to 700,000 distinct CDR3 sequences, around a sixth occurring once. Findings of the study overall: Clones which contracted sat mainly in CM and EM if CD4+, and in EMRA if CD8+. CD4/CD8 balance held among clones contracting day 15 to 85, and later expanders leaned CD4+.

Material: PBMCs or a T cell subset sorted from them (not recorded which). The V call is TRBV10-3, the J call TRBJ2-3, with 8 bases identical to TRBD1. The TCR comes from an adult woman who had mild COVID-19 (a few samples of this study predate the infection). Cell type and time point are not known. CDR3 in DNA: TGTGCCATCGCGAGACAGGGGTCGGATACGCAGTATTTT. Translating it yields CAIARQGSDTQYF.